These T cell receptor beta chains were read from a single sample in a study of OX40 agonist ivuxolimab in advanced cancers. The method was immunoSEQ multiplex PCR; TCRdb's version includes in-frame clones alone and lacks a portion of them. The table records tens of thousands of clones, 90% of them present only once. The specimen was CD4+ or CD8+ T cells sorted from blood, collected in a trial of the OX40 agonist ivuxolimab. Receptors were obtained from an adult with an advanced solid tumor such as melanoma, head and neck, liver or kidney cancer. The CDR3 runs from the conserved cysteine through the conserved F or W. The D gene is left open where the match is weak. The listing skips clone size in some rows; elsewhere it reads once, few, many or a size class.

NA	NA	TRBJ1-5	TRBV12-2	TGTGCAAGTCGCTTAGCGAAAGGGGGCCGACGGTATAGCAATCAGCCCCAGCATTTT	CASRLAKGGRRYSNQPQHF
NA	NA	TRBJ2-7	TRBV2	TGTGCCACCAGGGGAGATGGAGACGAGCAGTACTTC	CATRGDGDEQYF
TRBD1	NA	TRBJ1-2	TRBV10-3	TGTGCCATCAGTGACCAGGGGGCGGGCTACACCTTC	CAISDQGAGYTF
TRBD1	NA	TRBJ1-5	TRBV28	TGTGCCAGCAGTGGGGGGTACCGACAGGGTATCGGGGGTCAGCCCCAGCATTTT	CASSGGYRQGIGGQPQHF
TRBD2	NA	TRBJ2-7	TRBV28	TGTGCCAGCACTAGCGGGACCTCCTACGAGCAGTACTTC	CASTSGTSYEQYF
TRBD1	NA	TRBJ1-2	TRBV6-6	TGTGCCAGCAGTCCTGACAGGGGTTCTAACTATGGCTACACCTTC	CASSPDRGSNYGYTF
TRBD1	NA	TRBJ2-7	TRBV28	TGTGCCAGCAGGTACAGGGGCCTAACCTACGAGCAGTACTTC	CASRYRGLTYEQYF
NA	NA	TRBJ2-1	TRBV7-9	TGTGCCAGCGGGGGCATGGATGAGCAGTTCTTC	CASGGMDEQFF
TRBD1	NA	TRBJ2-7	TRBV5-4	TGTGCCAGCAGCCCCGGGACAGGGACCTACGAGCAGTACTTC	CASSPGTGTYEQYF
NA	NA	TRBJ2-7	TRBV14	TGTGCCAGCAGCCAAGATGATTACGAGCAGTACTTC	CASSQDDYEQYF
TRBD2	NA	TRBJ2-3	TRBV28	TGTGCCAGCAGTTTAGTGGCGGGAGAGGGTACGCAGTATTTT	CASSLVAGEGTQYF
NA	once	TRBJ2-7	TRBV10-3	TGTGCCATCAGTGAGTCGGATCGGTCATACGAGCAGTACTTC	CAISESDRSYEQYF
NA	NA	TRBJ1-6	TRBV19	TGTGCCAGTAGATCGGGGGGTTATTCACCCCTCCACTTT	CASRSGGYSPLHF
TRBD1	NA	TRBJ2-7	TRBV30	TGTGCCGGAACCACAGGGGGCTTTTCCTACGAGCAGTACTTC	CAGTTGGFSYEQYF
TRBD1	NA	TRBJ2-2	TRBV2	TGTGCCAGGAAAACAGGGGCCGGGGAGCTGTTTTTT	CARKTGAGELFF
TRBD2	once	TRBJ2-1	TRBV10-2	TGCGCCAGCAGTGTTTTCGGGAGGGACAATGAGCAGTTCTTC	CASSVFGRDNEQFF
NA	NA	TRBJ2-1	TRBV7-9	TGTGCCAGCAGCTTAGGGGTTTGGGCCAGCTCCTACAATGAGCAGTTCTTC	CASSLGVWASSYNEQFF
NA	NA	TRBJ2-7	TRBV14	TGTGCCAGCAGCTACTTGGGTGGGCTTGAAGAGCAGTACTTC	CASSYLGGLEEQYF
NA	NA	TRBJ2-3	TRBV11-1	TGTGCCAGCAGCTTCTGGGGGGAGGCAGATACGCAGTATTTT	CASSFWGEADTQYF
TRBD1	NA	TRBJ1-5	TRBV28	TGTGCCAGCAGACCTACAGGGGCCGGCCAGCCCCAGCATTTT	CASRPTGAGQPQHF
NA	NA	TRBJ2-1	TRBV6-6	TGTGCCAGCGGGGATTGGGATGAGCAGTTCTTC	CASGDWDEQFF
NA	NA	TRBJ1-1	TRBV14	TGTGCCAGCAGCCCTCGGGAAAGGTGGACTGAAGCTTTCTTT	CASSPRERWTEAFF
NA	NA	TRBJ2-1	TRBV7-8	TGTGCCAGCAGCTTAGCGCGCGCCCGGTTTAACAATGAGCAGTTCTTC	CASSLARARFNNEQFF
TRBD1	NA	TRBJ2-1	TRBV10-3	TGTGCCACCCGAGGGACAGGGCTTTACAATGAGCAGTTCTTC	CATRGTGLYNEQFF
TRBD1	NA	TRBJ1-1	TRBV27	TGTGCCAGCAGTGGGACAGGGGGGTACACTGAAGCTTTCTTT	CASSGTGGYTEAFF
TRBD1	NA	TRBJ1-1	TRBV27	TGTGCCAGCAGTCTTCAGACAGGGGTACGTGAAGCTTTCTTT	CASSLQTGVREAFF
NA	NA	TRBJ2-3	TRBV30	TGTGCCTGGAGTTCAGTCGAGGATACGCAGTATTTT	CAWSSVEDTQYF
TRBD2	NA	TRBJ2-3	TRBV11-2	TGTGCCAGCACCAGATCGACTAGCGGGGGGCGTAGAGCCACAGATACGCAGTATTTT	CASTRSTSGGRRATDTQYF
TRBD1	once	TRBJ2-5	TRBV9	TGTGCCAGCGCGGTCGGAGACAGGGGGCTCTTAGGAGAGACCCAGTACTTC	CASAVGDRGLLGETQYF
TRBD1	NA	TRBJ1-1	TRBV9	TGTGCCAGCAGCGTAGATACAGGGGGTGAAGCTTTCTTT	CASSVDTGGEAFF
NA	NA	TRBJ2-7	TRBV10-1	TGCGCCAGCAGTGAGGACAGTTTACGCGAGCAGTACTTC	CASSEDSLREQYF
TRBD1	NA	TRBJ1-5	TRBV2	TGTGCCAGCAGTGAGCTGGCAGGGGGAAACAATCAGCCCCAGCATTTT	CASSELAGGNNQPQHF
NA	NA	TRBJ1-1	TRBV6-5	TGTGCCAGCAGCAGAGGGGGACCAGAGGCTTTCTTT	CASSRGGPEAFF
TRBD1	NA	TRBJ1-2	TRBV2	TGTGCCAGCCACAGGGGTATCGATGGCTACACCTTC	CASHRGIDGYTF
TRBD2	NA	TRBJ2-7	TRBV7-9	TGTGCCAGCAGCGGCACTAGCGGGGGGGCCTACGAGCAGTACTTC	CASSGTSGGAYEQYF
NA	few	TRBJ2-3	TRBV7-8	TGTGCCAGCAGCTTACCAAGAGCGGGCTCCCGTGATACGCAGTATTTT	CASSLPRAGSRDTQYF
NA	few	TRBJ1-2	TRBV2	TGTGCCAGCACCCAAGGAGGGGCTCGAGGCTACACCTTC	CASTQGGARGYTF
NA	NA	TRBJ1-1	TRBV6-9	TGTGCCAGCATCGCCGGGGACGAAATGAACACTGAAGCTTTCTTT	CASIAGDEMNTEAFF
NA	NA	TRBJ2-2	TRBV7-7	TGTGCCAGCAGCTTAGGAGGGGCCGGGGAGCTGTTTTTT	CASSLGGAGELFF
NA	NA	TRBJ2-1	TRBV6-5	TGTGCCAGCAGTTGGGGGTTCGGAGACAATGAGCAGTTCTTC	CASSWGFGDNEQFF
TRBD1	NA	TRBJ2-7	TRBV5-1	TGCGCCAGCTACCCTTACAGGGGCTCCTACGAGCAGTACTTC	CASYPYRGSYEQYF
NA	NA	TRBJ2-7	TRBV11-2	TGTGCCAGCAGCTTTTCAGGACAGACCTACGAGCAGTACTTC	CASSFSGQTYEQYF
NA	NA	TRBJ2-3	TRBV2	TGTGCCAGCAGTGGGAGATACACAGATACGCAGTATTTT	CASSGRYTDTQYF
NA	few	TRBJ2-1	TRBV19	TGTGCCAGTAGTATAGTTCCAGGGATATACAATGAGCAGTTCTTC	CASSIVPGIYNEQFF
NA	NA	TRBJ1-1	TRBV7-9	TGTGCCAGCAGCTTACCGATGAACACTGAAGCTTTCTTT	CASSLPMNTEAFF
NA	few	TRBJ2-1	TRBV14	TGTGCCAGCAGCCAGAACTTGAATACTAATGAGCAGTTCTTC	CASSQNLNTNEQFF
NA	NA	TRBJ1-4	TRBV9	TGTGCCAGCAGCTACCGGGACAAAAAAAATGAAAAACTGTTTTTT	CASSYRDKKNEKLFF